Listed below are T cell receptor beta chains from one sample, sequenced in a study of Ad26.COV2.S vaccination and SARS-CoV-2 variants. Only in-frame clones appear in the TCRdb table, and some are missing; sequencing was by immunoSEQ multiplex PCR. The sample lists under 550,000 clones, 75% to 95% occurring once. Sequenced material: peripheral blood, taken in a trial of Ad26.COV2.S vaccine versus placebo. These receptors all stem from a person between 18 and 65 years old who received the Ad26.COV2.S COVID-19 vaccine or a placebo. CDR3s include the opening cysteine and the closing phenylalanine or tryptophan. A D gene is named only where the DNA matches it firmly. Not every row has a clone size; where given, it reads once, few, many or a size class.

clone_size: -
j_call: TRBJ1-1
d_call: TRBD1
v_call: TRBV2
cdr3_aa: CASTQGEVTEAFF
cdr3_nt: TGTGCCAGCACACAGGGGGAAGTGACTGAAGCTTTCTTT

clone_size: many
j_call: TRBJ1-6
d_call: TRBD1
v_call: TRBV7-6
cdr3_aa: CASSFAPGQGAGSPLHF
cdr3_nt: TGTGCCAGCAGCTTCGCCCCGGGACAGGGGGCAGGTTCACCCCTCCACTTT

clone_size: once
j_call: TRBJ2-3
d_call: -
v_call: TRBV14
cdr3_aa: CASSQVGDTQYF
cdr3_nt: TGTGCCAGCAGCCAAGTGGGAGATACGCAGTATTTT

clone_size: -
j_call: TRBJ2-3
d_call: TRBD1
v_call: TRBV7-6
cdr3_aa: CASSLVPTGGYMDTQYF
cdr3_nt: TGTGCCAGCAGCTTAGTTCCTACAGGGGGGTACATGGATACGCAGTATTTT

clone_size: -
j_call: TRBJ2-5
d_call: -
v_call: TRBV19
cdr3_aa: CATQRIQGPRETQYF
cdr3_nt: TGTGCCACTCAGCGGATTCAGGGACCAAGAGAGACCCAGTACTTC

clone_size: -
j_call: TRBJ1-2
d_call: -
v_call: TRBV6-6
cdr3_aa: CASSWDRKNYGYTF
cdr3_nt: TGTGCCAGCAGTTGGGACCGTAAAAACTATGGCTACACCTTC

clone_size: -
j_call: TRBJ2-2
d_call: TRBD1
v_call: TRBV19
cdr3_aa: CASTRDRGLEAGELFF
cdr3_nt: TGTGCCAGTACCCGGGACAGGGGATTGGAGGCCGGGGAGCTGTTTTTT

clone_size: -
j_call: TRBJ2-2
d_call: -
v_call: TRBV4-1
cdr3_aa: CASSQGVGPTGELFF
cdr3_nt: TGCGCCAGCAGCCAAGGTGTAGGTCCCACCGGGGAGCTGTTTTTT

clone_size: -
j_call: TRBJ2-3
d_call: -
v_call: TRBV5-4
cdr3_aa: CASSLRTDADTQYF
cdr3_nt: TGTGCCAGCAGCTTGCGGACGGACGCAGATACGCAGTATTTT

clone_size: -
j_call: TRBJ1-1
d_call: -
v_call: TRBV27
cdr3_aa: CASAKGPMTTEAFF
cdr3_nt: TGTGCCAGCGCGAAGGGGCCTATGACCACTGAAGCTTTCTTT

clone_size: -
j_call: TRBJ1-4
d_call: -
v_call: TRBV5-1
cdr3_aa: CASSRTGDTNEKLFF
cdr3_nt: TGCGCCAGCAGCCGGACGGGAGATACTAATGAAAAACTGTTTTTT

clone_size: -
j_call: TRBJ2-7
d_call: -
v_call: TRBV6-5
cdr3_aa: CASSYFQGYEQYF
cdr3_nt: TGTGCCAGCAGTTATTTCCAGGGTTACGAGCAGTACTTC

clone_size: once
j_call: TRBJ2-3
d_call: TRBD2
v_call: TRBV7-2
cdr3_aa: CASSPLAGGTDTQYF
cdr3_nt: TGTGCCAGCAGCCCTCTAGCGGGAGGCACAGATACGCAGTATTTT

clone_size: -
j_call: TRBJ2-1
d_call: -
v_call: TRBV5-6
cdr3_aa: CASSLVVSSYNEQFF
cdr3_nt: TGTGCCAGCAGCTTAGTGGTGAGCTCCTACAATGAGCAGTTCTTC

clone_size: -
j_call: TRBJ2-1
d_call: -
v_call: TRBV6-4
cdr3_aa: CASSDFSYNEQFF
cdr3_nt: TGTGCCAGCAGTGACTTCAGTTACAATGAGCAGTTCTTC

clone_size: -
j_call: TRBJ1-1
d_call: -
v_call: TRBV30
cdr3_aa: CAWIMRTEAFF
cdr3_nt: TGTGCCTGGATTATGAGGACTGAAGCTTTCTTT

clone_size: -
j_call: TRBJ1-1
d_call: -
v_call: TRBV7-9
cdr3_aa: CASSDPGVEAFF
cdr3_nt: TGTGCCAGCAGTGACCCGGGAGTCGAAGCTTTCTTT

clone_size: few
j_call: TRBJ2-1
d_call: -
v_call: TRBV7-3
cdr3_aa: CASSLSNEQFF
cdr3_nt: TGTGCCAGCAGCTTATCTAATGAGCAGTTCTTC

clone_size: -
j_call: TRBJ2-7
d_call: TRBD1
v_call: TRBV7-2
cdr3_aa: CASSPGTGAMENF
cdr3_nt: TGTGCCAGCAGCCCCGGGACAGGGGCCATGGAGAACTTC

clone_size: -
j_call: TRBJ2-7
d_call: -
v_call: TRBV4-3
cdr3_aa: CASSQDADYEQYF
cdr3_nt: TGCGCCAGCAGCCAAGACGCAGACTACGAGCAGTACTTC

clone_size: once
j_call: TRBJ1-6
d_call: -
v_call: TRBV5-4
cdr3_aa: CASSLLDGGNSPLHF
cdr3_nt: TGTGCCAGCAGCTTGCTGGACGGGGGAAATTCACCCCTCCACTTT

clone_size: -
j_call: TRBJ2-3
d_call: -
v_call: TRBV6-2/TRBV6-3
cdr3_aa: CASSWGGTSTDTQYF
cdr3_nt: TGTGCCAGCAGTTGGGGCGGCACTAGCACAGATACGCAGTATTTT